This T cell receptor beta chain was captured by sequencing in a study of T cell responses to AZD1222 COVID-19 vaccine. Using immunoSEQ multiplex PCR, the repertoire was profiled, and TCRdb retains in-frame clones only, with some absent. The table shows about 35,000 clones, with 86% occurring only once. This CDR3 spans 16 amino acids. Per germline, CDR1 MNHEY and CDR2 SVGEGT. V lost 2 bases, J lost 11 bases, and 8 bases stayed unmatched. The sequence derives from an adult in good health. The rearrangement uses TRBV6-2 or TRBV6-3 and TRBJ2-1; TRBD2 aligns across 14 bases. The sample in question was peripheral blood, obtained on day 0 of AZD1222 vaccination. CDR3: CASSYGGLAGDLQQFF. CDR3 nucleotide sequence: TGTGCCAGCAGTTACGGGGGACTAGCGGGAGACCTGCAGCAGTTCTTC.